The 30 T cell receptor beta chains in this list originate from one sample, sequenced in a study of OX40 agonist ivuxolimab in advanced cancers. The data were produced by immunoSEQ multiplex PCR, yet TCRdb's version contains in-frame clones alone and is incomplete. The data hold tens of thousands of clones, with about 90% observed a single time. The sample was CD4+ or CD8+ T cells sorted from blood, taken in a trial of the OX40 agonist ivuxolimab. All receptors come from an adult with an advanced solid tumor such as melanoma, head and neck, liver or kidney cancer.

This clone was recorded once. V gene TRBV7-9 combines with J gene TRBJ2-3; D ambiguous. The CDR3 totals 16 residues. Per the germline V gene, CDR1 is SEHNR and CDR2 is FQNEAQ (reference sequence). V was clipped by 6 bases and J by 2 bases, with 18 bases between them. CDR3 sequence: CASREGLLIATDTQYF. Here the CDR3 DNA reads TGTGCCAGCAGGGAAGGTCTTCTAATTGCCACAGATACGCAGTATTTT. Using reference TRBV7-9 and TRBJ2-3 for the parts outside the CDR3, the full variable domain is DTGVSQNPRHKITKRGQNVTFRCDPISEHNRLYWYRQTLGQGPEFLTYFQNEAQLEKSRLLSDRFSAERPKGSFSTLEIQRTEQGDSAMYLCASREGLLIATDTQYFGPGTRLTVL.

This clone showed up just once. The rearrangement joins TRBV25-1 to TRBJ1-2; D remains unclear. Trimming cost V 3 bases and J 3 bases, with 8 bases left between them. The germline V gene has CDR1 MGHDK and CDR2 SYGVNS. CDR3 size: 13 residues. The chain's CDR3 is CASSDLGDYGYTF. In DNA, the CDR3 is TGTGCCAGCAGTGATCTGGGAGACTATGGCTACACCTTC.

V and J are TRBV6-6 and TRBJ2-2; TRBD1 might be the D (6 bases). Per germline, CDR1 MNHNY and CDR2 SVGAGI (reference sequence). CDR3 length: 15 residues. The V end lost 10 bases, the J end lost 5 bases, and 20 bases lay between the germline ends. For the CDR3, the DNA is TGTGCCACCCCTTACCCGGGACACTCAACCGGGGAGCTGTTTTTT. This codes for CATPYPGHSTGELFF.

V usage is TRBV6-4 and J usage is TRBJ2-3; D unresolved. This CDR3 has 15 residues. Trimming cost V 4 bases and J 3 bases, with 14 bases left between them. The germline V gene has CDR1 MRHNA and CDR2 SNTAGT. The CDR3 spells CASSAAPRWTDTQYF. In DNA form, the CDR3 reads TGTGCCAGCAGTGCAGCCCCCCGCTGGACAGATACGCAGTATTTT.

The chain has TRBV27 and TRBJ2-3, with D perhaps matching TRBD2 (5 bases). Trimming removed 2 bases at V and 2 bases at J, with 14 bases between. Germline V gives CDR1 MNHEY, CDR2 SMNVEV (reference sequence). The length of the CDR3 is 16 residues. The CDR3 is CASSLGWASHTDTQYF. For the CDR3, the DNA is TGTGCCAGCAGTTTAGGGTGGGCTAGCCACACAGATACGCAGTATTTT.

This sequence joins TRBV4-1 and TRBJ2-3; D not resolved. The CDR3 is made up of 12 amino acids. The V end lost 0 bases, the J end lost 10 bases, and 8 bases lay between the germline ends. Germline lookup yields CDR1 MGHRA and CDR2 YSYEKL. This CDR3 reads CASSQEDGPQYF. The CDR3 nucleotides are TGCGCCAGCAGCCAAGAAGACGGTCCGCAGTATTTT.

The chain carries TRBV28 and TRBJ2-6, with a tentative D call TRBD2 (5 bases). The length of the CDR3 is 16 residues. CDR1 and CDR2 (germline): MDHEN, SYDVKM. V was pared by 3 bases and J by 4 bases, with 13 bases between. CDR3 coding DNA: TGTGCCAGCAGTTTCCTCGGGAATTCAGGGGCCAACGTCCTGACTTTC. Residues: CASSFLGNSGANVLTF.

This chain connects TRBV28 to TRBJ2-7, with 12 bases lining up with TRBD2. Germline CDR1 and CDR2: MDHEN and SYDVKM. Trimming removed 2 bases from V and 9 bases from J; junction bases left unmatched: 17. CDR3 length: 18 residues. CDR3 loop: CASSLPTGLAGTSRRQYF. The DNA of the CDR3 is TGTGCCAGCAGTTTACCGACCGGACTAGCGGGAACGTCACGGCGGCAGTACTTC. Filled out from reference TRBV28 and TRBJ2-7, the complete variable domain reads DVKVTQSSRYLVKRTGEKVFLECVQDMDHENMFWYRQDPGLGLRLIYFSYDVKMKEKGDIPEGYSVSREKKERFSLILESASTNQTSMYLCASSLPTGLAGTSRRQYFGPGTRLTVT.

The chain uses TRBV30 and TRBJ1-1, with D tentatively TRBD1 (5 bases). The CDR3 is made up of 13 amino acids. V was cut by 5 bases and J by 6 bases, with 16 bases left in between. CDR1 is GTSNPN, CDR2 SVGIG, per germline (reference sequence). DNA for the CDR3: TGTGCCTGGGAACAGGTCCTGGGGTCTGAAGCTTTCTTT. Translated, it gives CAWEQVLGSEAFF.

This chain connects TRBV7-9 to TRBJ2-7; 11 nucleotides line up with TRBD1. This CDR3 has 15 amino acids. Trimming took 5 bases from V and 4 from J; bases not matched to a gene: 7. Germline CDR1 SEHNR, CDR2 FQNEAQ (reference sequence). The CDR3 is CASSPWDRGFYEQYF. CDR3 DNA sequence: TGTGCCAGCAGCCCATGGGACAGGGGGTTTTACGAGCAGTACTTC.

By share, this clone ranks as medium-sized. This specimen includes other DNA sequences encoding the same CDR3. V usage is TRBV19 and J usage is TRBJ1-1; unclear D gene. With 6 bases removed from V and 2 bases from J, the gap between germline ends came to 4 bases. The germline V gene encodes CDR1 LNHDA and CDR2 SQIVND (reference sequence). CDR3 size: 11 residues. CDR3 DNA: TGTGCCAGTAGACTTAACACTGAAGCTTTCTTT. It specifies CASRLNTEAFF.

Here the CDR3 reads CAISESEAGSYEQYF. CDR3 nucleotide sequence: TGTGCCATCAGTGAGAGCGAGGCGGGGTCCTACGAGCAGTACTTC. The V gene is TRBV10-3, the J gene TRBJ2-7; D is perhaps TRBD2 (6 bases). Germline V CDR1 and CDR2: ENHRY, SYGVKD. V was shortened by 2 bases and J by 1 base, with 12 bases between the two germline ends. The CDR3 sequence is 15 residues long.

The DNA of the CDR3 is TGTGCCAGCAGCTCCTATGAGCGGGGTACCTACGAGCAGTACTTC. This gives the protein CASSSYERGTYEQYF. The chain has TRBV6-1 and TRBJ2-7, with TRBD2 identical over 7 bases. V gave up 6 bases and J gave up 2 bases; unmatched junction bases: 10. CDR1 and CDR2 from the germline V gene are MNHNS and SASEGT. The CDR3 sequence is 15 residues long.

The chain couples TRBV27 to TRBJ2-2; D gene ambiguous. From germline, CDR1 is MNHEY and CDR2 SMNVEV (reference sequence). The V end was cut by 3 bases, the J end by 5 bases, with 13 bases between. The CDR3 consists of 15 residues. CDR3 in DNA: TGTGCCAGCAGTTTTTCCTCTAGAACGACCGGGGAGCTGTTTTTT. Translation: CASSFSSRTTGELFF.

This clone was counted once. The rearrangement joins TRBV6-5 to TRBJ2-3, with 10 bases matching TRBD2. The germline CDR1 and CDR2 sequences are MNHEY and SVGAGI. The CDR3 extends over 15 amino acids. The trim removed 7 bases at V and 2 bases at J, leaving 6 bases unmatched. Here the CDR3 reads CASNPSGSLTDTQYF. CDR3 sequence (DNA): TGTGCCAGCAACCCTAGCGGGAGCCTCACAGATACGCAGTATTTT.

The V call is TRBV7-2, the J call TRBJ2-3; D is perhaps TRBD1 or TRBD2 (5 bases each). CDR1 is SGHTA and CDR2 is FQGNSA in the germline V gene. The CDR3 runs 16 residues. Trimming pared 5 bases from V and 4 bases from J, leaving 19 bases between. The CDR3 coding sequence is TGTGCCAGCAGCCCGATGGGGGTATTTGAGCCAGATACGCAGTATTTT. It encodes CASSPMGVFEPDTQYF.

The CDR3 protein is CASSLGMGPFNEKLFF. The CDR3 nucleotides read TGTGCCAGCAGCTTAGGAATGGGTCCTTTTAATGAAAAACTGTTTTTT. The chain uses TRBV11-2 and TRBJ1-4; D ambiguous. Germline-derived CDR1 and CDR2 are SGHAT and FQNNGV. Trimming removed 1 base from V and 4 bases from J, with 13 bases in between. The CDR3 totals 16 residues.

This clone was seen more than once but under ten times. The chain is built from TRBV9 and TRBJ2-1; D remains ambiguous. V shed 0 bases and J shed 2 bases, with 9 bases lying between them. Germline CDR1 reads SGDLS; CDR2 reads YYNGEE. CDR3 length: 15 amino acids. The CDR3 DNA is TGTGCCAGCAGCGTAGAGGGTGGAGCCTACAATGAGCAGTTCTTC. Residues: CASSVEGGAYNEQFF.

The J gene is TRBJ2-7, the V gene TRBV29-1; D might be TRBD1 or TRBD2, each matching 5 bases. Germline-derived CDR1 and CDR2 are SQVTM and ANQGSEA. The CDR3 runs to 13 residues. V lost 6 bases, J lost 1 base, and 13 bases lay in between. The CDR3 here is CSVAGGASYEQYF. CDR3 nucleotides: TGCAGCGTCGCTGGGGGAGCGTCCTACGAGCAGTACTTC.

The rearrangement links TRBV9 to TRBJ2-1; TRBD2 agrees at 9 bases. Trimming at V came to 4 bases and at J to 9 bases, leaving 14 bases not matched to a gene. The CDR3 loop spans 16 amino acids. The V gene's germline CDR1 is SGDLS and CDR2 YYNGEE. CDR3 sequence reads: CASSPYGTSRGGEQFF. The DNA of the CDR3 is TGTGCCAGCAGCCCCTATGGGACTAGCCGTGGGGGTGAGCAGTTCTTC.

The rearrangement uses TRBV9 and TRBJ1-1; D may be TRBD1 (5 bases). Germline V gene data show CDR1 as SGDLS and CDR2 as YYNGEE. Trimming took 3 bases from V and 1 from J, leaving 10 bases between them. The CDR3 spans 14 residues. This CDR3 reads CASSAGHENTEAFF. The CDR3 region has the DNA TGTGCCAGCAGCGCCGGACACGAGAACACTGAAGCTTTCTTT.

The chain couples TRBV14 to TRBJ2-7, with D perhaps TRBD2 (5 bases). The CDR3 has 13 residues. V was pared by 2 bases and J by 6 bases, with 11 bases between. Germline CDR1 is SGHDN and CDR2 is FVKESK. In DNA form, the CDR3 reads TGTGCCAGCAGCCAACCTCTAGCTCGCGAGCAGTACTTC. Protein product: CASSQPLAREQYF.

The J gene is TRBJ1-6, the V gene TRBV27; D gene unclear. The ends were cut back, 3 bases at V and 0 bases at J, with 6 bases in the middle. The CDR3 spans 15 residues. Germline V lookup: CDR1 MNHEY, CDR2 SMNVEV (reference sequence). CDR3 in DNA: TGTGCCAGCAGTTTGACGAGCTCCTATAATTCACCCCTCCACTTT. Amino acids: CASSLTSSYNSPLHF.

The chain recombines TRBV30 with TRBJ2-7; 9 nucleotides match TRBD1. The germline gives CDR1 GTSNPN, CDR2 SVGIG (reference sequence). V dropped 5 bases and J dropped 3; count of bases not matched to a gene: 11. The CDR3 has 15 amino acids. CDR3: CAWEGIRDRVYEQYF. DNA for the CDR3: TGTGCCTGGGAGGGCATCCGGGACAGGGTCTACGAGCAGTACTTC.

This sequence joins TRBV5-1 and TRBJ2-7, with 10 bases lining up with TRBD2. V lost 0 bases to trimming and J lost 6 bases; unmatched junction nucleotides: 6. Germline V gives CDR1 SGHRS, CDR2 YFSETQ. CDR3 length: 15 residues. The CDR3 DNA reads TGCGCCAGCAGCTTGGCTAGCGGGAGAGCCCTCGAGCAGTACTTC. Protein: CASSLASGRALEQYF.

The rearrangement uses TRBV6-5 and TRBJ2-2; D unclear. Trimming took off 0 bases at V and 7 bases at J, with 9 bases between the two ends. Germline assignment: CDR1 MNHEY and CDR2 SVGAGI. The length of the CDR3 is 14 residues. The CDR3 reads CASSYSNWDGELFF. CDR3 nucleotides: TGTGCCAGCAGTTACTCGAATTGGGACGGGGAGCTGTTTTTT.

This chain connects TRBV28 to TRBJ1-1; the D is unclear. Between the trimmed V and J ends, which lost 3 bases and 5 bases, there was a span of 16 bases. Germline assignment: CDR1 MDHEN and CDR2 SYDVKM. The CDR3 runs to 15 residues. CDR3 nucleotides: TGTGCCAGCAGTTTCTTTAGTCGAGAGGTGACTGAAGCTTTCTTT. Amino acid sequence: CASSFFSREVTEAFF. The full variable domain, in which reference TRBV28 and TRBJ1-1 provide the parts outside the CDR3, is DVKVTQSSRYLVKRTGEKVFLECVQDMDHENMFWYRQDPGLGLRLIYFSYDVKMKEKGDIPEGYSVSREKKERFSLILESASTNQTSMYLCASSFFSREVTEAFFGQGTRLTVV.

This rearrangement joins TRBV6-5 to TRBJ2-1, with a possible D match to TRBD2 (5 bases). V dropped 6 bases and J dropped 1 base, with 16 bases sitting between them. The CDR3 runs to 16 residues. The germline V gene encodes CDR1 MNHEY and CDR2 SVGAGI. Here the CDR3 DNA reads TGTGCCAGCAGCTACGGGTGGGAGACTTCCTACAATGAGCAGTTCTTC. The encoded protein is CASSYGWETSYNEQFF.

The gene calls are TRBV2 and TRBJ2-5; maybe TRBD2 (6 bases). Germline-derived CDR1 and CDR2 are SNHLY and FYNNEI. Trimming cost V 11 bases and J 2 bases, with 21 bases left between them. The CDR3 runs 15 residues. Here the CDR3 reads CASVGGRNIQETQYF. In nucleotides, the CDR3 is TGTGCCTCAGTGGGGGGAAGGAATATACAAGAGACCCAGTACTTC.

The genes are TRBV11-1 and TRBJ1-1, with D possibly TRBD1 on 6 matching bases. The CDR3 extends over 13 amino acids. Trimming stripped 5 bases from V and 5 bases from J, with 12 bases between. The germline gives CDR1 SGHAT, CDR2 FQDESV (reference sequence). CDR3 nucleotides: TGTGCCAGCAGCCCAAGAGGGGGAACTGAAGCTTTCTTT. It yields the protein CASSPRGGTEAFF.